The 5 T cell receptor beta chains given below trace back to one sample, sequenced in a study of T cell responses to AZD1222 COVID-19 vaccine. Sequenced by immunoSEQ multiplex PCR; TCRdb stores in-frame clones only, minus some. This table holds about 120,000 clones, approximately 93% found once. The source was peripheral blood, collected on day 0 of AZD1222 vaccination. All receptors come from an adult in good health.

The chain employs TRBV5-8 and TRBJ2-6; D not certain. Trimming left V 4 bases short and J 0 bases short, with 5 bases between. Germline CDR1 is SGHTS and CDR2 is YDEGEE. This CDR3 comprises 14 residues. The CDR3 nucleotides are TGTGCCAGCAGCAAGAGCTCTGGGGCCAACGTCCTGACTTTC. It codes for CASSKSSGANVLTF.

V gene TRBV7-2 combines with J gene TRBJ2-5; D call uncertain. Germline values: CDR1 SGHTA, CDR2 FQGNSA. The length of the CDR3 is 15 residues. The V gene lost 4 bases and the J gene lost 2 bases, with 14 bases spanning the gap. Written as DNA, the CDR3 is TGTGCCAGCAGCTCCCAGGTCGGTGGGCAAGAGACCCAGTACTTC. Its translation: CASSSQVGGQETQYF. Full variable domain (missing parts from reference TRBV7-2 and TRBJ2-5): GAGVSQSPSNKVTEKGKDVELRCDPISGHTALYWYRQSLGQGLEFLIYFQGNSAPDKSGLPSDRFSAERTGGSVSTLTIQRTQQEDSAVYLCASSSQVGGQETQYFGPGTRLLVL.

The V and J genes are TRBV6-5 and TRBJ1-6; D not certain. The CDR3 is made up of 14 amino acids. From germline, CDR1 is MNHEY and CDR2 SVGAGI. The V gene lost 5 bases and the J gene lost 5 bases, with 10 bases spanning the gap. This chain's CDR3 is CASSLGSDNSPLHF. CDR3 DNA sequence: TGTGCCAGCAGTCTGGGGTCCGATAATTCACCCCTCCACTTT.

The chain uses TRBV7-2 and TRBJ2-2; the match to TRBD1 covers 7 bases. The V segment lost 5 bases and the J segment 6 bases; nucleotides outside the gene matches: 15. The CDR3 extends over 17 amino acids. CDR1 is SGHTA and CDR2 is FQGNSA in the germline V gene. This chain's CDR3 is CASSGQTGRSGPGELFF. DNA for the CDR3: TGTGCCAGCAGCGGGCAGACAGGGCGGTCCGGTCCCGGGGAGCTGTTTTTT.

The chain employs TRBV2 and TRBJ2-7; 8 bases line up with TRBD1. Germline V gene lookup returns CDR1 SNHLY and CDR2 FYNNEI. The CDR3 is 14 amino acids. The J segment lost 9 bases and the V segment lost 3 bases, leaving 10 bases of the junction unmatched. CDR3 DNA: TGTGCCAGCAGTGATCCGGGACAGGAAATAGCGCAGTACTTC. It codes for CASSDPGQEIAQYF.